In its sample, the clone carrying this T cell receptor beta chain was seen once. These data are taken from a study of blood T cell repertoires in COVID-19. The assay was immunoSEQ multiplex PCR, and TCRdb's table has in-frame clones only and misses some. This table holds about 68,000 clones, about nine tenths found once. The CDR3 has 14 amino acids. Germline values: CDR1 SEHNR, CDR2 FQNEAQ (reference sequence). The V gene lost 1 base and the J gene lost 7 bases, with 13 bases spanning the gap. The sample consisted of peripheral blood. The receptor was derived from a man aged 50 to 59 with COVID-19, enrolled during active disease. The gene calls are TRBV7-9 and TRBJ1-2; a possible D gene is TRBD1 (5 bases). The CDR3 DNA follows: TGTGCCAGCAGCTTAGAAGAAGGGGTGGGTGGCTACACCTTC. It translates to CASSLEEGVGGYTF.